This TCR beta chain was retrieved from a study of T cell repertoires in cytomegalovirus infection. The overall study: HLA-B-restricted CMV epitopes that are well studied were used alongside recently identified HLA-C-restricted ones.

Note on this clonotype: What it recognizes is unknown.

MiXCR, applied by TCRdb to the reads, yields one record per CDR3 protein. The data show about 770,000 distinct CDR3 sequences, around 29% seen once. The CDR3 contains 15 residues. Trimming took 3 bases from V and 7 from J, leaving 19 bases between them. CDR1 and CDR2 (germline): MNHEY, SMNVEV (reference sequence). Sequencing was performed on cultured CD8+ T cells from PBMCs, taken from culture after CMV antigen stimulation. V is TRBV27 and J is TRBJ2-7; a weak D match, TRBD1 (6 bases). The source is a human donor in good health (CMV status not recorded). Some clones in this sample may be carry-over from other donors' samples. The CDR3 spells CASSLGYRVPKEQYF. As DNA, the CDR3 is TGTGCCAGCAGTTTGGGTTACAGGGTTCCGAAGGAGCAGTACTTC.